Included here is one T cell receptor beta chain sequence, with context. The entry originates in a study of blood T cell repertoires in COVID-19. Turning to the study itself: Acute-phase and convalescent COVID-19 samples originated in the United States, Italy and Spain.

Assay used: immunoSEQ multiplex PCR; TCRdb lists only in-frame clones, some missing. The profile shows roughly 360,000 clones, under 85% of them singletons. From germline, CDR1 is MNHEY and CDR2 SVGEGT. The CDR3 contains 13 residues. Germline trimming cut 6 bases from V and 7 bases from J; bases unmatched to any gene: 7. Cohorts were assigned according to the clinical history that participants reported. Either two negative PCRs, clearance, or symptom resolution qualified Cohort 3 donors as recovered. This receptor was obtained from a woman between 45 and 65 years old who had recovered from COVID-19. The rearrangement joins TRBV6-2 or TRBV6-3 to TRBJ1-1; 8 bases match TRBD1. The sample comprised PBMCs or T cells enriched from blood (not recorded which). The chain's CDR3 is CASSPTGVREAFF. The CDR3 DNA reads TGTGCCAGCAGCCCGACAGGGGTCCGTGAAGCTTTCTTT.